This is a list of T cell receptor beta chains from one sample in a study of CD8 T cells in Susac syndrome. Via MiXCR, TCRdb re-called the immunoSEQ multiplex PCR reads, giving one row per CDR3 protein. This sample yields 100,000 to 150,000 distinct CDR3 sequences, of which around 94% are seen a single time; over 0.2% belongs to the top ten. Sequenced: CD8+ T cells from PBMCs. Source of these receptors: a human donor with Susac syndrome. Each CDR3 is given with its conserved first and last residue. The D gene is left open where the match is weak.

J: TRBJ2-3; D: TRBD2; V: TRBV5-1; length: 14; DNA: TGCGCCAGCAGCTCCGGGACTAGGACAGATACGCAGTATTTT; CDR3: CASSSGTRTDTQYF
J: TRBJ1-1; D: NA; V: TRBV3-1; length: 14; DNA: TGTGCCAGCAGCCCGAAGGGGCAGGGAGGTGAAGCTTTCTTT; CDR3: CASSPKGQGGEAFF
J: TRBJ1-5; D: NA; V: TRBV2; length: 14; DNA: TGTGCCAGCAGTGAAGGACATAGCAATCAGCCCCAGCATTTT; CDR3: CASSEGHSNQPQHF
J: TRBJ2-1; D: TRBD2; V: TRBV7-8; length: 15; DNA: TGTGCCAGCAGCTTGAGACTAGCGACAAACAATGAGCAGTTCTTC; CDR3: CASSLRLATNNEQFF
J: TRBJ1-2; D: NA; V: TRBV20-1; length: 15; DNA: TGCAGTGCTAGAGCTGGGGAGGGGCACATCTATGGCTACACCTTC; CDR3: CSARAGEGHIYGYTF
J: TRBJ2-2; D: NA; V: TRBV9; length: 13; DNA: TGTGCCAGCAGCGTGGGGGATGGCGGGGAGCTGTTTTTT; CDR3: CASSVGDGGELFF
J: TRBJ2-7; D: TRBD1; V: TRBV9; length: 12; DNA: TGTGCCAGCAGCGTAGGGGACAGCGAGCAGTACTTC; CDR3: CASSVGDSEQYF
J: TRBJ1-2; D: NA; V: TRBV19; length: 13; DNA: TGTGCCAGTAGTATGGGACAAAGCTATGGCTACACCTTC; CDR3: CASSMGQSYGYTF
J: TRBJ2-7; D: NA; V: TRBV19; length: 13; DNA: TGTGCCAGTAGTCCCGGACTTCTGTACGAGCAGTACTTC; CDR3: CASSPGLLYEQYF
J: TRBJ2-7; D: TRBD2; V: TRBV13; length: 15; DNA: TGTGCCAGCAGCCCCCCGGGACTAGCGTTTCACGAGCAGTACTTC; CDR3: CASSPPGLAFHEQYF
J: TRBJ2-2; D: NA; V: TRBV30; length: 14; DNA: TGTGCCTGTCCCCCGGGACCTGTCACCGGGGAGCTGTTTTTT; CDR3: CACPPGPVTGELFF
J: TRBJ2-1; D: TRBD2; V: TRBV29-1; length: 13; DNA: TGCAGCGTCGAGCGGGACTCTAACAATGAGCAGTTCTTC; CDR3: CSVERDSNNEQFF
J: TRBJ2-2; D: NA; V: TRBV14; length: 15; DNA: TGTGCCAGCAGCCAAGTGGCGCCAGTGGTCGGGGAGCTGTTTTTT; CDR3: CASSQVAPVVGELFF
J: TRBJ2-1; D: NA; V: TRBV15; length: 14; DNA: TGTGCCACCAGCATCCGCTTACTCTACAATGAGCAGTTCTTC; CDR3: CATSIRLLYNEQFF